The T cell receptor (beta chain) described here comes from a study of CD8+ T cells in alopecia areata. Study in general: Treatment of the treated patients consisted of oral tofacitinib, 5 to 10 mg twice daily. Tofacitinib dosing lasted 6 to 18 months, which was then followed by 6 months off drug. General study points: In scalp and blood during tofacitinib, many expanded lesional clones persisted.

The V gene end was trimmed by 5 bases and the J gene end by 3 bases; junction bases not matched to a gene: 9. The germline V gene encodes CDR1 SEHNR and CDR2 FQNEAQ (reference sequence). The CDR3 length is 15 residues. Treatment given: oral pan-JAK inhibitor, 5-10 mg twice daily. Alopecia areata patients had lesional scalp punch biopsies and peripheral blood taken from them. Extracted RNA was reverse transcribed into cDNA, the sequencing template. Generated by immunoSEQ multiplex PCR, the TCRdb table keeps only in-frame clones and is missing some. The sample records roughly 180,000 clones, 53% being singletons. Turning to this clone: What it recognizes is unknown.

This material consisted of CD8+ T cells sorted from blood, taken at week 24, from a patient treated with tofacitinib. This chain joins TRBV7-9 and TRBJ2-5, with 7 nucleotides matching TRBD1. The origin of this receptor is a human donor with alopecia areata. The CDR3 DNA reads as TGTGCCAGCAGCGACACCGGGACAGAGAAAGAGACCCAGTACTTC. Residues: CASSDTGTEKETQYF.